This TCR beta chain was profiled in a study of tissue T cells after allogeneic stem cell transplantation. Repertoires were generated with immunoSEQ multiplex PCR, while TCRdb's copy carries only in-frame clones and drops some. The sample yields tens of thousands of clones, roughly 92% seen once. Germline V CDR1 and CDR2: MNHEY, SMNVEV (reference sequence). V lost 6 bases to trimming and J lost 5 bases; unmatched junction nucleotides: 10. The CDR3 runs to 15 residues. The sequencing used blood, collected before transplantation. V is TRBV27 and J is TRBJ1-5; 7 bases are shared with TRBD1. The TCR was taken from a woman between 35 and 75 years old who later had graft-versus-host disease after an allogeneic stem cell transplant. CDR3 DNA sequence: TGTGCCAGCAGCACGGGGGCAGGGGGTTATCAGCCCCAGCATTTT. It yields the protein CASSTGAGGYQPQHF.